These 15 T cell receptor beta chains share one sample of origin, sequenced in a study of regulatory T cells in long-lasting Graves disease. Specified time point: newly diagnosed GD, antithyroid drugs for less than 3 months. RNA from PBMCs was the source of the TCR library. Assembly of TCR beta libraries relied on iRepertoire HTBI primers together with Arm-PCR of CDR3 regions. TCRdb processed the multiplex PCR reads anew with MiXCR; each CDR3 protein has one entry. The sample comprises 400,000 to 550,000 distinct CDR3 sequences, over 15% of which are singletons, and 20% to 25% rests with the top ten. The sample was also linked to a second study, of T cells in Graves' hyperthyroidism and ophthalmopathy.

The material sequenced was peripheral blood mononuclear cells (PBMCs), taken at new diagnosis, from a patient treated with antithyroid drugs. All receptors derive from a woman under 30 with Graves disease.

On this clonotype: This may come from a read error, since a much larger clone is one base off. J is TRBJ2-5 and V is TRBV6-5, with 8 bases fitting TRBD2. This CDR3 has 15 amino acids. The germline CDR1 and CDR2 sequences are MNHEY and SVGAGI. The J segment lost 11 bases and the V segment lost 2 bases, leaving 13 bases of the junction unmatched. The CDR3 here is CASSYLTSVSNEQYF. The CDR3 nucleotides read TGTGCCAGCAGTTACCTGACTAGCGTCAGCAATGAGCAGTACTTC.

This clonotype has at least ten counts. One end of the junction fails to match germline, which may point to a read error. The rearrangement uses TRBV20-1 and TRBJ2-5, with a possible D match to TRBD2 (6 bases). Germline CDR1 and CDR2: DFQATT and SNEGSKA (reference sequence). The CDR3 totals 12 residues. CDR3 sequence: CSARGGGETQYF. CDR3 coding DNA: TGCAGTGCCAGAGGCGGAGGGGAGACCCAGTACTTC.

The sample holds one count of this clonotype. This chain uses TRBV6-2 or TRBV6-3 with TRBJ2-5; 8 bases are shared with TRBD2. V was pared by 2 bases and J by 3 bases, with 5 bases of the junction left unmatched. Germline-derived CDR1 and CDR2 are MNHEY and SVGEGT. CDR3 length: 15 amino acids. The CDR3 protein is CASSYRGLEEETQYF. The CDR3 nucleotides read TGTGCCAGCAGTTACCGGGGACTAGAGGAAGAGACCCAGTACTTC.

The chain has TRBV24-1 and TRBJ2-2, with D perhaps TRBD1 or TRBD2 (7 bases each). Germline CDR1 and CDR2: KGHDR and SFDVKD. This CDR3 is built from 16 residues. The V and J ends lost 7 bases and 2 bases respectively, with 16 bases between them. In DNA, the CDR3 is TGTGCCACCAGGGAGACAGGGAGGGGTAACACCGGGGAGCTGTTTTTT. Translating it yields CATRETGRGNTGELFF.

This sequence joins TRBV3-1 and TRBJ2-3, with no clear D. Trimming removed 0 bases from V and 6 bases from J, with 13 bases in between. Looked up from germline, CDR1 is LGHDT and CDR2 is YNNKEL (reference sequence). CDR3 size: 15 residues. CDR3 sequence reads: CASSQEMATWDTQYF. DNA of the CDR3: TGTGCCAGCAGCCAAGAGATGGCTACCTGGGATACGCAGTATTTT.

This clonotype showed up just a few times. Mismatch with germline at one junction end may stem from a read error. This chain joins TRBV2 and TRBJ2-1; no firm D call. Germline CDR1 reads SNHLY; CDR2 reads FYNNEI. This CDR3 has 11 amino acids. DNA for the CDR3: TGTGCAAGCAAAGAGAAAGATGAGCAGTTCTTC. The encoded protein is CASKEKDEQFF.

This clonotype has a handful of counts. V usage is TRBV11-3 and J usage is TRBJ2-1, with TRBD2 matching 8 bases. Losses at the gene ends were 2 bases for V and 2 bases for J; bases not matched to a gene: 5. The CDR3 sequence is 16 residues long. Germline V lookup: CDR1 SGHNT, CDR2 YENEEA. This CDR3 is CASSLSPGRAYNEQFF. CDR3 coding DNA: TGTGCCAGCAGCTTAAGCCCCGGGAGGGCCTACAATGAGCAGTTCTTC. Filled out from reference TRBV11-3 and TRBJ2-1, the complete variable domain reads EAGVVQSPRYKIIEKKQPVAFWCNPISGHNTLYWYLQNLGQGPELLIRYENEEAVDDSQLPKDRFSAERLKGVDSTLKIQPAELGDSAVYLCASSLSPGRAYNEQFFGPGTRLTVL.

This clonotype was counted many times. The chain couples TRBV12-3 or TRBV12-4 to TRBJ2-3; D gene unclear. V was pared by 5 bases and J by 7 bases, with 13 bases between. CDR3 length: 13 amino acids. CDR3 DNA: TGTGCCAGCAGTCCCCCAGGACCTCATACGCAGTATTTT. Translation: CASSPPGPHTQYF.

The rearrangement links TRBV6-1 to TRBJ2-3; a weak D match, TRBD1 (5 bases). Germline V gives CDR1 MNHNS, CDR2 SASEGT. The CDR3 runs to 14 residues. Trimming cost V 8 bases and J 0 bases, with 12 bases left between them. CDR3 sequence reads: CASGRQTSTDTQYF. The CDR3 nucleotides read TGTGCCAGCGGTAGACAGACGAGCACAGATACGCAGTATTTT.

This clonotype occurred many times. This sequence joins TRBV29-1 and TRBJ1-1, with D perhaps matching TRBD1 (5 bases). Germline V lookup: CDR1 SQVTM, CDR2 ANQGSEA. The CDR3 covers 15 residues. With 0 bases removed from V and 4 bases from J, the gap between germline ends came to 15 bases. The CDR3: CSVEDWEGLSTEAFF. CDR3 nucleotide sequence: TGCAGCGTTGAAGATTGGGAGGGGCTAAGCACTGAAGCTTTCTTT.

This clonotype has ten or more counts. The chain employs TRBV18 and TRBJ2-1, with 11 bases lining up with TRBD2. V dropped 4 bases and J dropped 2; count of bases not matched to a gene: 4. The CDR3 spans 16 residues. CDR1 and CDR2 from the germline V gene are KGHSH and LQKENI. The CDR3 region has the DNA TGTGCCAGCTCACTAGGGGGACTAGCGGCCTACAATGAGCAGTTCTTC. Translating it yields CASSLGGLAAYNEQFF. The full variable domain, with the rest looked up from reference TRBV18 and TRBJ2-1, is NAGVMQNPRHLVRRRGQEARLRCSPMKGHSHVYWYRQLPEEGLKFMVYLQKENIIDESGMPKERFSAEFPKEGPSILRIQQVVRGDSAAYFCASSLGGLAAYNEQFFGPGTRLTVL.

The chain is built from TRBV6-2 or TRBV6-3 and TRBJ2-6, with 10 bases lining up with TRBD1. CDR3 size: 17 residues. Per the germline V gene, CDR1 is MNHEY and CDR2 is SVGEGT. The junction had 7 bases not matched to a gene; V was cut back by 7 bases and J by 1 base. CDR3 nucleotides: TGTGCCAGCATTCTGACAGGGGGCAAGTCTGGGGCCAACGTCCTGACTTTC. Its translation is CASILTGGKSGANVLTF.

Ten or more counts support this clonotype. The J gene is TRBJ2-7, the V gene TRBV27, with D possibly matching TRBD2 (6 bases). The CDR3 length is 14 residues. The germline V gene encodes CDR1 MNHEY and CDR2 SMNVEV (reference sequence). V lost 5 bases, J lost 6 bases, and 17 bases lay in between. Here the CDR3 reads CASSPLANRSEQYF. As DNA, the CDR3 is TGTGCCAGCAGTCCCCTAGCGAACCGCTCCGAGCAGTACTTC.

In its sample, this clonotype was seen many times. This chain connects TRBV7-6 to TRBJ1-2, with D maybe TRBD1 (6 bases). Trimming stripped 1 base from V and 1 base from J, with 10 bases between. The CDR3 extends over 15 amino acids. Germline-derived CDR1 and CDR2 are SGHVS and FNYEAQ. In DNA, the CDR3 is TGTGCCAGCAGCTTAGTTCCAGGGGATAACTATGGCTACACCTTC. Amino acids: CASSLVPGDNYGYTF.

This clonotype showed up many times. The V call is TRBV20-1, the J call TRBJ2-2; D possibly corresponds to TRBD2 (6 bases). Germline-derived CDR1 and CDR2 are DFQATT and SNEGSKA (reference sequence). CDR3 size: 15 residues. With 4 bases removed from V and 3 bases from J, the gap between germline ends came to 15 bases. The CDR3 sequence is CSAKTSGGDTGELFF. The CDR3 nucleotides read TGCAGTGCTAAAACCAGCGGCGGGGACACCGGGGAGCTGTTTTTT.